This T cell receptor (beta chain) is drawn from a study of shared clonotypes between healthy human individuals. Points on this clone: Its target is unknown.

V lost 3 bases and J lost 8, with 12 bases in between. This CDR3 is 13 amino acids long. Germline V gene sequence: CDR1 SGHAT, CDR2 FQNNGV. Study-level points and caveats: Unshared clonotypes carried lower generation probabilities than those common to all four donors. Sharing of clonotypes among donors was expected to vary with sequencing depth.

The protocol was immunoSEQ multiplex PCR, while the TCRdb copy is restricted to in-frame clones and leaves out a portion. The table has 1.4 million to 1.5 million clones, roughly 97% seen once. Specimen: naive CD4+ T cells sorted from blood. Indicated subset: CD45RA+ positively selected. This sequence joins TRBV11-2 and TRBJ2-3; D might be TRBD1 or TRBD2, each matching 5 bases. The sequence was collected from a man aged 30 to 39 in good health. This chain's CDR3 is CASSFGTLATQYF. The CDR3 nucleotides are TGTGCCAGCAGCTTTGGGACCCTTGCTACGCAGTATTTT.